This TCR beta chain was sequenced in a study of cytomegalovirus exposure and HLA in healthy donors. This CDR3 contains 17 residues. Losses at the gene ends were 0 bases for V and 7 bases for J; bases not matched to a gene: 7. The germline V gene has CDR1 SNHLY and CDR2 FYNNEI. General study findings and limits: Segments of the TCR beta V type were, in most cases, productive about 90% or about 30% of the time in an earlier analysis. CMV serostatus stood as the only immune exposure information on hand.

Researchers ran the PCR with 60 Vbeta and 13 Jbeta primers. The repertoire was sequenced with immunoSEQ multiplex PCR; TCRdb's copy has only in-frame clones and lacks some. This sample has about 110,000 clones, with about two thirds found just once. This clone has more than one count but fewer than ten. Its specificity is not known. This sequence joins TRBV2 and TRBJ1-4, with TRBD1 matching 11 bases. The receptor's source is a woman in her 70s in good health and CMV-seropositive. Material: PBMCs. The CDR3 coding sequence is TGTGCCAGCAGTGAAGCGCTGGACAGGGGGCTTCGTGAAAAACTGTTTTTT. This translates into CASSEALDRGLREKLFF.